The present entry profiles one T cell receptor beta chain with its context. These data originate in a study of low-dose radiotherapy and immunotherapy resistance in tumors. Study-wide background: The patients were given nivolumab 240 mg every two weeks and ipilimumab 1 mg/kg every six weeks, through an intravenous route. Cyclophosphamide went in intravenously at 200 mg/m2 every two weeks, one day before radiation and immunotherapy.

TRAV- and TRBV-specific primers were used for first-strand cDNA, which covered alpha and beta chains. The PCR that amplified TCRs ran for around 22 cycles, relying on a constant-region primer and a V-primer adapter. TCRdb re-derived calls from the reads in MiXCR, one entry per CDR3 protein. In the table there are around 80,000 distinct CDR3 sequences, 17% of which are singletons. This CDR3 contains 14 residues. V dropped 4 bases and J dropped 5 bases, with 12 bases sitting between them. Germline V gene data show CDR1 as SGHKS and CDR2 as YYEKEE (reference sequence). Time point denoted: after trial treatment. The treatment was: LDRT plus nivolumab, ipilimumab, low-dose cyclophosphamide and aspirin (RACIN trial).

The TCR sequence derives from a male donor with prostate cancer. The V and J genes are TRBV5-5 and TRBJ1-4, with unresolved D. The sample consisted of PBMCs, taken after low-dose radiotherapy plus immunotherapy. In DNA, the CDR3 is TGTGCCAGCAGCCTGACGGTGCCCAATGAAAAACTGTTTTTT. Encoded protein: CASSLTVPNEKLFF.